Listed here are 30 T cell receptor beta chains from one sample, sequenced in a study of graft-versus-host responses after intestinal transplantation. Here immunoSEQ multiplex PCR was the method, and the copy in TCRdb shows in-frame clones only, minus some. The table shows tens of thousands of clones, with roughly 92% occurring only once. Source: bone marrow, taken 700 to 850 days after intestinal transplantation. These TCRs come from a human patient who received an intestinal transplant, so some T cells may come from the graft donor.

This chain connects TRBV2 to TRBJ2-2; possibly TRBD2 for D (6 bases). Trimming stripped 6 bases from V and 5 bases from J, with 13 bases between. This CDR3 contains 14 residues. Germline V gives CDR1 SNHLY, CDR2 FYNNEI. The CDR3 coding sequence is TGTGCCAGCAGATACCGGACTACTACCGGGGAGCTGTTTTTT. It translates to CASRYRTTTGELFF.

The chain recombines TRBV10-1 with TRBJ1-5; D remains unclear. From germline, CDR1 is WNHNN and CDR2 SYGVQD (reference sequence). The V gene lost 3 bases and the J gene lost 8 bases, with 11 bases spanning the gap. The CDR3 contains 13 residues. The CDR3 spells CASSDLRGEPQHF. The CDR3 DNA follows: TGCGCCAGCAGTGACCTCCGAGGAGAGCCCCAGCATTTT.

This chain joins TRBV2 and TRBJ2-5, with 7 positions matching TRBD1. Trimming removed 7 bases from V and 4 bases from J; junction bases left unmatched: 6. The germline gives CDR1 SNHLY, CDR2 FYNNEI. This CDR3 is 13 amino acids long. This CDR3 is CASIYRGGETQYF. CDR3 coding DNA: TGTGCCAGCATTTACAGGGGTGGAGAGACCCAGTACTTC.

The chain combines TRBV4-1 with TRBJ2-5, with 13 positions matching TRBD2. V shed 3 bases and J 4 bases; nucleotides not matched to a gene: 5. The CDR3 has 16 amino acids. From germline, CDR1 is MGHRA and CDR2 YSYEKL. CDR3 in amino acids: CASSQLRLAGGETQYF. The CDR3 DNA reads TGCGCCAGCAGCCAGTTGCGACTAGCGGGGGGAGAGACCCAGTACTTC.

This clone appeared a few times. This chain joins TRBV6-5 and TRBJ2-5; D is ambiguous. The CDR3 contains 12 residues. In germline, CDR1 is MNHEY, CDR2 SVGAGI. Between the trimmed V and J ends, which lost 0 bases and 4 bases, there was a span of 3 bases. As DNA, the CDR3 is TGTGCCAGCAGTTACTCGAGAGAGACCCAGTACTTC. Translating gives CASSYSRETQYF.

This clone was detected once. The genes are TRBV5-6 and TRBJ2-7; D may correspond to TRBD1 or TRBD2 (6 bases each). The CDR3 runs to 14 residues. V was cut by 4 bases and J by 6 bases, with 17 bases left in between. Germline V CDR1 and CDR2: SGHDT, YYEEEE. In DNA form, the CDR3 reads TGTGCCAGCAGCCGGGGGCAGGGGCCCCGCGAGCAGTACTTC. Translation gives CASSRGQGPREQYF. The variable domain in full, with the rest retrieved from reference TRBV5-6 and TRBJ2-7, is DAGVTQSPTHLIKTRGQQVTLRCSPKSGHDTVSWYQQALGQGPQFIFQYYEEEERQRGNFPDRFSGHQFPNYSSELNVNALLLGDSALYLCASSRGQGPREQYFGPGTRLTVT.

V and J are TRBV27 and TRBJ2-3; D is ambiguous. V lost 2 bases and J lost 0, with 12 bases in between. The germline V gene has CDR1 MNHEY and CDR2 SMNVEV (reference sequence). The CDR3 consists of 16 residues. DNA for the CDR3: TGTGCCAGCAGTTTAAGGGCGTTTCGTAGCACAGATACGCAGTATTTT. Translated, it gives CASSLRAFRSTDTQYF.

The V gene is TRBV11-2, the J gene TRBJ2-2; 9 bases are shared with TRBD1. The CDR3 consists of 17 residues. Per germline, CDR1 SGHAT and CDR2 FQNNGV. The V gene end was trimmed by 1 base and the J gene end by 2 bases; junction bases not matched to a gene: 5. The CDR3 here is CASSLGMGQGNTGELFF. CDR3 sequence (DNA): TGTGCCAGCAGCTTAGGCATGGGACAGGGAAACACCGGGGAGCTGTTTTTT. The full variable domain, with the rest looked up from reference TRBV11-2 and TRBJ2-2, is EAGVAQSPRYKIIEKRQSVAFWCNPISGHATLYWYQQILGQGPKLLIQFQNNGVVDDSQLPKDRFSAERLKGVDSTLKIQPAKLEDSAVYLCASSLGMGQGNTGELFFGEGSRLTVL.

The genes are TRBV20-1 and TRBJ2-1; D gene uncertain. Germline CDR1 reads DFQATT; CDR2 reads SNEGSKA (reference sequence). The length of the CDR3 is 10 residues. The V end was cut by 2 bases, the J end by 4 bases, with 0 bases between. CDR3 region: CSARYNEQFF. CDR3 in DNA: TGCAGTGCTAGATACAATGAGCAGTTCTTC.

This clone was observed once. This rearrangement joins TRBV10-3 to TRBJ2-1, with D uncertain. V shed 0 bases and J shed 5 bases, with 11 bases lying between them. The CDR3 extends over 15 amino acids. In germline, CDR1 is ENHRY, CDR2 SYGVKD. DNA of the CDR3: TGTGCCATCAGTGAGTCTGTGCTAACTAACAATGAGCAGTTCTTC. It specifies CAISESVLTNNEQFF.

The chain combines TRBV19 with TRBJ1-1, with a possible D match to TRBD1 (6 bases). The V gene lost 2 bases and the J gene lost 2 bases, with 9 bases spanning the gap. CDR1 is LNHDA and CDR2 is SQIVND in the germline V gene (reference sequence). The CDR3 consists of 14 residues. Here the CDR3 reads CASSINRANTEAFF. In DNA form, the CDR3 reads TGTGCCAGTAGTATAAACAGGGCTAACACTGAAGCTTTCTTT.

The chain employs TRBV27 and TRBJ1-4, with no clear D. Germline CDR1 is MNHEY and CDR2 is SMNVEV (reference sequence). The CDR3 is 15 residues long. V lost 3 bases and J 8 bases, leaving 16 bases between the germline ends. As DNA, the CDR3 is TGTGCCAGCAGTTTGACCAGAGAAAGAAGGGAAAAACTGTTTTTT. Translated: CASSLTRERREKLFF. Full variable domain (outside the CDR3, taken from reference TRBV27 and TRBJ1-4): EAQVTQNPRYLITVTGKKLTVTCSQNMNHEYMSWYRQDPGLGLRQIYYSMNVEVTDKGDVPEGYKVSRKEKRNFPLILESPSPNQTSLYFCASSLTRERREKLFFGSGTQLSVL.

The chain employs TRBV10-1 and TRBJ1-2, with D unclear. V dropped 6 bases and J dropped 8 bases, with 16 bases sitting between them. The germline CDR1 and CDR2 sequences are WNHNN and SYGVQD (reference sequence). The CDR3 has 13 residues. CDR3 sequence: CASSADVLGGYTF. CDR3 DNA sequence: TGCGCCAGCAGCGCCGATGTCCTCGGGGGCTACACCTTC.

This clone appeared a single time. V is TRBV7-3 and J is TRBJ2-2; possible D gene TRBD2, 6 bases. The V and J ends lost 6 bases and 2 bases respectively, with 13 bases between them. The CDR3 contains 15 residues. Germline assignment: CDR1 SGHTA and CDR2 FQGTGA. The CDR3 coding sequence is TGTGCCAGCAGAAGCGGGTATACAAACACCGGGGAGCTGTTTTTT. Its translation is CASRSGYTNTGELFF.

This clone was recorded only once. The chain recombines TRBV16 with TRBJ2-1; 8 bases agree with TRBD2. V trimming: 2 bases; J trimming: 3 bases; junction bases outside the gene matches: 6. The CDR3 is made up of 16 amino acids. Germline V gives CDR1 KGHSY, CDR2 FQNENV. CDR3 in DNA: TGTGCCAGCAGCCAAAGCGGGAGAGGAAGCTACAATGAGCAGTTCTTC. It specifies CASSQSGRGSYNEQFF.

This sequence joins TRBV19 and TRBJ2-7; D may be TRBD1 or TRBD2 (6 bases each). The CDR3 sequence is 15 residues long. V lost 7 bases and J 1 base, leaving 17 bases between the germline ends. From germline, CDR1 is LNHDA and CDR2 SQIVND (reference sequence). CDR3: CASTRGTSNSYEQYF. The CDR3 DNA follows: TGTGCCAGTACCCGCGGGACATCAAATTCCTACGAGCAGTACTTC.

This chain joins TRBV2 and TRBJ1-2; a weak D match, TRBD1 (5 bases). V dropped 1 base and J dropped 4 bases, with 10 bases sitting between them. This CDR3 region has 14 residues. Germline V gene data show CDR1 as SNHLY and CDR2 as FYNNEI. Here the CDR3 DNA reads TGTGCCAGCAGTGAAGGGGGGGGACCCTATGGCTACACCTTC. It translates to CASSEGGGPYGYTF.

The rearrangement links TRBV5-6 to TRBJ1-4, with a weak D call TRBD1 (5 bases). Per the germline V gene, CDR1 is SGHDT and CDR2 is YYEEEE. Trimming pared 0 bases from V and 6 bases from J, leaving 9 bases between. CDR3 length: 14 residues. The CDR3 loop is CASSLGGFDEKLFF. CDR3 sequence (DNA): TGTGCCAGCAGCTTGGGGGGGTTTGATGAAAAACTGTTTTTT.

The rearrangement links TRBV5-5 to TRBJ2-5; D possibly corresponds to TRBD1 (6 bases). The CDR3 has 14 residues. Trimming removed 1 base at V and 3 bases at J, with 10 bases between. CDR1 and CDR2 (germline): SGHKS, YYEKEE (reference sequence). The CDR3 region is CASSLLSGEETQYF. Written as DNA, the CDR3 is TGTGCCAGCAGCTTGTTATCAGGGGAAGAGACCCAGTACTTC.

The chain uses TRBV29-1 and TRBJ2-5, with 8 nucleotides matching TRBD1. Gene TRBJ2-7 matches the end of the DNA better, so the J call may be wrong. From germline, CDR1 is SQVTM and CDR2 ANQGSEA. This CDR3 has 13 residues. CDR3 coding DNA: TGCAGCGTTCCGGGACAGGTCTCCTACGAGCAGTACTTC. Translated: CSVPGQVSYEQYF.

The chain has TRBV15 and TRBJ2-1, with 9 bases matching TRBD2. CDR1 LNHNV and CDR2 YYDKDF come from the germline V gene (reference sequence). V was pared by 9 bases and J by 2 bases, with 5 bases of the junction left unmatched. The CDR3 extends over 14 amino acids. This CDR3 reads CATKGGGAYNEQFF. In nucleotides, the CDR3 is TGTGCCACAAAAGGCGGGGGGGCCTACAATGAGCAGTTCTTC.

The rearrangement uses TRBV18 and TRBJ1-5; 8 nucleotides line up with TRBD1. The ends lost 2 bases at V and 3 bases at J; junction bases unmatched: 3. The length of the CDR3 is 15 residues. In germline, CDR1 is KGHSH, CDR2 LQKENI. The CDR3, as DNA: TGTGCCAGCTCACCAAAGACAGGGGACAATCAGCCCCAGCATTTT. It encodes CASSPKTGDNQPQHF.

This chain connects TRBV5-4 to TRBJ2-5; 7 positions agree with TRBD1. This CDR3 has 15 residues. J was trimmed by 5 bases and V by 2 bases; bases with no gene match: 9. The germline V gene encodes CDR1 SGHNT and CDR2 YYREEE (reference sequence). The CDR3 here is CASSFVGGKMETQYF. The CDR3 region has the DNA TGTGCCAGCAGCTTCGTAGGGGGCAAGATGGAGACCCAGTACTTC.

The chain joins TRBV30 to TRBJ1-2; possibly TRBD1 for D (5 bases). V lost 5 bases and J lost 4, with 11 bases in between. CDR1 is GTSNPN and CDR2 is SVGIG in the germline V gene (reference sequence). This CDR3 region has 12 residues. This CDR3 reads CAWAAGFYGYTF. The CDR3 DNA reads TGTGCCTGGGCGGCAGGGTTCTATGGCTACACCTTC.

This chain links TRBV7-9 with TRBJ2-5; 10 bases fit TRBD2. V gave up 4 bases and J gave up 5 bases; unmatched junction bases: 13. Germline V CDR1 and CDR2: SEHNR, FQNEAQ (reference sequence). CDR3 size: 17 residues. CDR3: CASSSTPASGGDETQYF. CDR3 nucleotide sequence: TGTGCCAGCAGCTCCACCCCCGCTAGCGGGGGAGATGAGACCCAGTACTTC.

A few counts support this clone. V gene TRBV5-6 combines with J gene TRBJ2-4; D is possibly TRBD2 (6 bases). This CDR3 region has 15 residues. CDR1 is SGHDT and CDR2 is YYEEEE in the germline V gene. V was cut by 4 bases and J by 0 bases, with 11 bases left in between. In DNA, the CDR3 is TGTGCCAGCAGCCCACGGGGACTAGCCAAAAACATTCAGTACTTC. This codes for CASSPRGLAKNIQYF.

The rearrangement joins TRBV5-6 to TRBJ2-7, with 8 bases identical to TRBD1. This CDR3 comprises 15 residues. With 4 bases clipped from V and 3 bases from J, the junction kept 9 bases outside the gene matches. Germline CDR1 is SGHDT and CDR2 is YYEEEE. This chain's CDR3 is CASSGGQGSDYEQYF. CDR3 bases: TGTGCCAGCAGCGGCGGACAGGGTTCGGACTACGAGCAGTACTTC.

V usage is TRBV6-6 and J usage is TRBJ2-7; 7 bases agree with TRBD2. From germline, CDR1 is MNHNY and CDR2 SVGAGI (reference sequence). V shed 6 bases and J 2 bases; nucleotides not matched to a gene: 4. The CDR3 sequence is 13 residues long. CDR3 in amino acids: CASRAGSTYEQYF. As DNA, the CDR3 is TGTGCCAGCAGAGCGGGGAGTACCTACGAGCAGTACTTC.

This chain joins TRBV7-3 and TRBJ2-5; possible D gene TRBD2, 6 bases. Germline-derived CDR1 and CDR2 are SGHTA and FQGTGA. This CDR3 contains 15 residues. V lost 5 bases to trimming and J lost 6 bases, with 19 bases between them. The CDR3 loop is CASSQGGADWQTQYF. The CDR3 nucleotides read TGTGCCAGCAGCCAGGGCGGGGCTGACTGGCAGACCCAGTACTTC.

The V call is TRBV11-1, the J call TRBJ2-1, with TRBD2 matching 8 bases. With 7 bases clipped from V and 7 bases from J, the junction kept 12 bases outside the gene matches. This CDR3 region has 15 residues. CDR1 is SGHAT and CDR2 is FQDESV in the germline V gene (reference sequence). CDR3: CASTLRGGFSNEQFF. CDR3 bases: TGTGCCAGCACTCTACGGGGGGGTTTTTCGAATGAGCAGTTCTTC.